This TCR beta chain comes out of a study of blood T cells in healthy people across ages. Study-level points and caveats: Because sorting was not performed, PBMCs prevented conclusive naive versus antigen-experienced comparison.

The CDR3 covers 16 residues. The germline V gene has CDR1 KGHDR and CDR2 SFDVKD. PCR was performed a second time for 7 to 11 cycles using a sample-barcoded 5' primer and a J-beta primer mix. Each CDR3 protein is one row after TCRdb ran MiXCR on the 5' RACE reads. The data contain fewer than 1,200,000 distinct CDR3 sequences, approximately 25% of them seen just once; the ten biggest clones take up less than 0.75%. About this clonotype: Its antigen is undetermined.

These data are also associated with another study on T cells of mothers and their children. That investigation notes: The donors comprised over 5 children and their three healthy Caucasian mothers.

This sequence originates from a girl aged 2 to 10 in good health. The source material was blood. This chain uses TRBV24-1 with TRBJ2-5; 10 bases are shared with TRBD1. The end of the DNA is better explained by TRBJ2-1, so the J call may be wrong. The CDR3 sequence is CATSDQGTGARDEQFF. The CDR3 DNA reads as TGTGCCACCAGTGACCAAGGGACAGGGGCGCGGGATGAGCAGTTCTTC.